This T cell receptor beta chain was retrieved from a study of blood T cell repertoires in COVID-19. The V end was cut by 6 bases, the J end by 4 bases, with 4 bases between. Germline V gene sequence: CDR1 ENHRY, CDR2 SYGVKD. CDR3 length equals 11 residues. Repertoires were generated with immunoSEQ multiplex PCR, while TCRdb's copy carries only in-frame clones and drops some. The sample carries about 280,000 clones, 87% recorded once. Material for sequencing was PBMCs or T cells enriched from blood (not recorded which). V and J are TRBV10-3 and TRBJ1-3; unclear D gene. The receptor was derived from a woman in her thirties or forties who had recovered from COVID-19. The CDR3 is CAISQGNTIYF. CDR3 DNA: TGTGCCATCAGCCAGGGAAACACCATATATTTT.